Sequencing of this T cell receptor (beta chain) was carried out in a study of CD8 T cells in ankylosing spondylitis. A quantitative 5'-RACE method, one with molecular barcodes, was used to make TCR beta libraries. Each CDR3 protein is one row after TCRdb ran MiXCR on the 5' RACE reads. The data show 200,000 to 300,000 distinct CDR3 sequences, with about 24% seen just once and approximately 0.61% held by the top ten. This clonotype turned up a few times. The CDR3 length is 11 residues. V gave up 4 bases and J gave up 13 bases, with 11 bases separating them. This rearrangement joins TRBV12-3 or TRBV12-4 to TRBJ2-4; tentative D call: TRBD2 (6 bases). The sequence was obtained from a male donor with ankylosing spondylitis or in good health (not recorded which). Sequences were obtained from blood, either unsorted or a sorted T cell fraction (not recorded which). CDR3 protein: CASSSGLHQYF. Here the CDR3 DNA reads TGTGCCAGCAGTTCGGGACTTCACCAGTACTTC.